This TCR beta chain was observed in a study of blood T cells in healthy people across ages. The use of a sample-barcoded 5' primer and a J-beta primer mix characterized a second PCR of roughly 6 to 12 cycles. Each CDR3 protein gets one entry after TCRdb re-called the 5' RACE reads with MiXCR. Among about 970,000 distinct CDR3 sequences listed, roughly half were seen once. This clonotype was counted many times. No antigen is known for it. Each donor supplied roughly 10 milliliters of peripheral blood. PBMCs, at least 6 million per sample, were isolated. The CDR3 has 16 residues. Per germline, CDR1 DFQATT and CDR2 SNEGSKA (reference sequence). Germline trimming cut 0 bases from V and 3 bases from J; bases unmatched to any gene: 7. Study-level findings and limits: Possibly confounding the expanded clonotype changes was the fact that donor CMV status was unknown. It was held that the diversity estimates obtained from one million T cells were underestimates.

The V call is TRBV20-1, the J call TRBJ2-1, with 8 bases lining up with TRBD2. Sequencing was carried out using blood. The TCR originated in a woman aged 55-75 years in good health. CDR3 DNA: TGCAGTGCTAGAGATTTTGCGGGAGGACTCTACAATGAGCAGTTCTTC. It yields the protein CSARDFAGGLYNEQFF.